Presented here are 17 T cell receptor beta chains from one specimen sequenced in a study of blood T cell repertoires in COVID-19. TCRdb's copy holds only in-frame clones and misses some; the assay was immunoSEQ multiplex PCR. This sample has 89,000 or so clones, with 90% to 95% found just once. The sample was peripheral blood. These receptors were taken from a human donor with active COVID-19. The donor label of this sample is uncertain.

The rearrangement links TRBV6-6 to TRBJ2-7, with a possible D match to TRBD2 (6 bases). Per germline, CDR1 MNHNY and CDR2 SVGAGI (reference sequence). V lost 2 bases to trimming and J lost 6 bases, with 14 bases between them. The CDR3 is made up of 14 amino acids. CDR3 protein: CASSYTGLVLEQYF. The CDR3 DNA reads TGTGCCAGCAGTTACACGGGACTTGTCCTCGAGCAGTACTTC.

The chain links TRBV27 to TRBJ1-6, with D perhaps TRBD1 (5 bases). V was shortened by 6 bases and J by 8 bases, with 11 bases between the two germline ends. CDR3 length equals 13 residues. Germline CDR1 reads MNHEY; CDR2 reads SMNVEV (reference sequence). In DNA form, the CDR3 reads TGTGCCAGCAGACCCGGGGGGGATTCACCCCTCCACTTT. This codes for CASRPGGDSPLHF.

This chain joins TRBV19 and TRBJ2-3; weak D call: TRBD2 (5 bases). CDR1 is LNHDA and CDR2 is SQIVND in the germline V gene (reference sequence). The length of the CDR3 is 15 residues. V gave up 6 bases and J gave up 2 bases, with 15 bases separating them. The CDR3 reads CASSPLGDHTDTQYF. The CDR3 coding sequence is TGTGCCAGTAGCCCCCTCGGGGATCACACAGATACGCAGTATTTT.

The chain links TRBV4-3 to TRBJ1-2; D may be TRBD1 (5 bases). The CDR3 length is 15 residues. From germline, CDR1 is LGHNA and CDR2 YSLEER. Trimming removed 0 bases from V and 7 bases from J, with 15 bases in between. The CDR3 sequence is CASSQDRQPLVGYTF. CDR3 DNA sequence: TGCGCCAGCAGCCAAGATAGACAGCCTCTCGTTGGCTACACCTTC.

This chain joins TRBV28 and TRBJ2-7; 9 bases align to TRBD1. Germline CDR1 and CDR2: MDHEN and SYDVKM. This CDR3 region has 15 residues. The V segment lost 5 bases and the J segment 0 bases; nucleotides outside the gene matches: 5. CDR3 protein: CASSNGQGSSYEQYF. The CDR3 DNA follows: TGTGCCAGCAGTAACGGACAGGGGAGCTCCTACGAGCAGTACTTC.

CDR3 nucleotide sequence: TGTGCCAGCAGTTTAAGGAGCGGGTCCCGCAATGAGCAGTTCTTC. Amino acid sequence: CASSLRSGSRNEQFF. The V and J genes are TRBV6-2 or TRBV6-3 and TRBJ2-1, with D tentatively TRBD2 (6 bases). Trimming left V 4 bases short and J 6 bases short, with 16 bases between. Per the germline V gene, CDR1 is MNHEY and CDR2 is SVGEGT. CDR3 size: 15 residues.

The genes are TRBV19 and TRBJ2-2; 7 positions match TRBD1. This CDR3 spans 19 amino acids. Germline V gives CDR1 LNHDA, CDR2 SQIVND (reference sequence). V trimming: 6 bases; J trimming: 4 bases; junction bases outside the gene matches: 20. CDR3 residues: CASSPDPRRLQGTTGELFF. CDR3 sequence (DNA): TGTGCCAGTAGCCCGGACCCTAGAAGACTACAGGGGACCACCGGGGAGCTGTTTTTT.

The J gene is TRBJ1-4, the V gene TRBV18, with 7 bases that match TRBD1. Germline V gene sequence: CDR1 KGHSH, CDR2 LQKENI. The CDR3 length is 14 residues. With 1 base clipped from V and 5 bases from J, the junction kept 1 base outside the gene matches. The CDR3 loop is CASSPQGQNEKLFF. In DNA form, the CDR3 reads TGTGCCAGCTCACCACAGGGACAGAATGAAAAACTGTTTTTT.

The V gene is TRBV5-1, the J gene TRBJ2-3; D not resolved. CDR3 length: 13 residues. Trimming removed 4 bases from V and 2 bases from J, with 8 bases in between. Per germline, CDR1 SGHRS and CDR2 YFSETQ. As DNA, the CDR3 is TGCGCCAGCAGCCCCTTCGTCACAGATACGCAGTATTTT. Translation gives CASSPFVTDTQYF.

This chain joins TRBV6-6 and TRBJ1-1, with 10 bases matching TRBD1. Germline-derived CDR1 and CDR2 are MNHNY and SVGAGI (reference sequence). The CDR3 has 15 amino acids. With V trimmed by 3 bases and J by 4 bases, 5 bases remained unmatched. This chain's CDR3 is CASSYRQGAGTEAFF. CDR3 DNA sequence: TGTGCCAGCAGTTATCGACAGGGGGCCGGCACTGAAGCTTTCTTT.

The chain employs TRBV7-9 and TRBJ1-1, with 9 bases fitting TRBD1. Germline V gives CDR1 SEHNR, CDR2 FQNEAQ (reference sequence). CDR3 length: 16 residues. V lost 5 bases, J lost 3 bases, and 10 bases stayed unmatched. CDR3 residues: CASSLTWDRADTEAFF. The CDR3 DNA is TGTGCCAGCAGCCTCACGTGGGACAGGGCCGACACTGAAGCTTTCTTT.

The chain recombines TRBV19 with TRBJ1-3; unclear D gene. This CDR3 is built from 14 residues. Trimming stripped 7 bases from V and 2 bases from J, with 12 bases between. CDR1 is LNHDA, CDR2 SQIVND, per germline (reference sequence). The CDR3 coding sequence is TGTGCCAGTATACCCTCGGTTGCTGGAAACACCATATATTTT. Translation: CASIPSVAGNTIYF.

The chain joins TRBV19 to TRBJ2-3, with 13 bases fitting TRBD2. V dropped 6 bases and J dropped 0; count of bases not matched to a gene: 3. Germline CDR1 LNHDA, CDR2 SQIVND (reference sequence). The CDR3 length is 16 residues. The CDR3 region has the DNA TGTGCCAGTAGCTTGGGACTAGCGGGGAGCACAGATACGCAGTATTTT. Encoded protein: CASSLGLAGSTDTQYF.

There are a few counts of this clone. The chain carries TRBV6-4 and TRBJ1-5; D call uncertain. Germline V gene data show CDR1 as MRHNA and CDR2 as SNTAGT. The CDR3 consists of 14 residues. The ends were cut back, 5 bases at V and 1 base at J, with 9 bases in the middle. In DNA form, the CDR3 reads TGTGCCAGCAGTCGCAGAGGGAGCAATCAGCCCCAGCATTTT. This encodes CASSRRGSNQPQHF.

The chain recombines TRBV4-1 with TRBJ2-7, with TRBD2 matching 10 bases. From germline, CDR1 is MGHRA and CDR2 YSYEKL. Losses at the gene ends were 1 base for V and 7 bases for J; bases not matched to a gene: 13. The CDR3 has 17 amino acids. The CDR3 sequence is CASSQGLGLAGESEQYF. In DNA, the CDR3 is TGCGCCAGCAGCCAAGGACTGGGGCTAGCGGGAGAATCGGAGCAGTACTTC.

For the CDR3, the DNA is TGCAGCGTTGAACCCCTAGCGGGAAGGGCATCTGGTGAGCAGTTCTTC. It yields the protein CSVEPLAGRASGEQFF. The gene calls are TRBV29-1 and TRBJ2-1; the match to TRBD2 covers 9 bases. The CDR3 contains 16 residues. The trim removed 2 bases at V and 9 bases at J, leaving 14 bases unmatched. Germline values: CDR1 SQVTM, CDR2 ANQGSEA.

The gene calls are TRBV19 and TRBJ1-3; D may be TRBD1 (6 bases). The V end was cut by 5 bases, the J end by 5 bases, with 10 bases between. This CDR3 contains 13 residues. Germline CDR1 LNHDA, CDR2 SQIVND (reference sequence). CDR3 nucleotides: TGTGCCAGTAGTTGGGACATACGAAACACCATATATTTT. Translation gives CASSWDIRNTIYF. Filled out from reference TRBV19 and TRBJ1-3, the complete variable domain reads DGGITQSPKYLFRKEGQNVTLSCEQNLNHDAMYWYRQDPGQGLRLIYYSQIVNDFQKGDIAEGYSVSREKKESFPLTVTSAQKNPTAFYLCASSWDIRNTIYFGEGSWLTVV.